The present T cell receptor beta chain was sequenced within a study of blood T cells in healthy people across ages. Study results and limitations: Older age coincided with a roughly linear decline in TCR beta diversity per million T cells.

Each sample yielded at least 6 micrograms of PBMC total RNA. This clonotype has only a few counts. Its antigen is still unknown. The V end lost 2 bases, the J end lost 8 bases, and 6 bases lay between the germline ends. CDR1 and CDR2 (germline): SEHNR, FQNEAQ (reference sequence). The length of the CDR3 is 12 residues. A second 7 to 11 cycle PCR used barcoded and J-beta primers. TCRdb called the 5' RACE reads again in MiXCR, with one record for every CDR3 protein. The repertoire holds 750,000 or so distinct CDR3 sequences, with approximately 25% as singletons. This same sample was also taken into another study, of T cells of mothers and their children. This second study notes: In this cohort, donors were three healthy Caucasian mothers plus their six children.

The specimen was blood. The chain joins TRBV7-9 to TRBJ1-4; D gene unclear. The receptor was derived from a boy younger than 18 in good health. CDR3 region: CASSLQSEKLFF. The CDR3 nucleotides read TGTGCCAGCAGCTTACAGTCCGAAAAACTGTTTTTT.